What follows are 4 T cell receptor beta chains derived from one specimen sequenced in a study of T-cell memory formation after mild COVID-19. TCRdb fed the 5' RACE reads into MiXCR, producing one record per CDR3 protein. The sample consists of just over 400,000 distinct CDR3 sequences, 23% of them appearing once. The sequenced sample was PBMCs or a T cell subset sorted from them (not recorded which). The source of these receptors is an adult woman who had mild COVID-19 (a few samples of this study predate the infection). Cell type and time point are not known.

The gene calls are TRBV20-1 and TRBJ2-7, with D perhaps TRBD2 (5 bases). Germline CDR1 and CDR2: DFQATT and SNEGSKA (reference sequence). Trimming stripped 6 bases from V and 3 bases from J, with 9 bases between. This CDR3 is built from 11 residues. CDR3 amino acids: CSAAGRYEQYF. The DNA for the CDR3 is TGCAGTGCGGCGGGTCGCTACGAGCAGTACTTC.

This clonotype has more than one count but fewer than ten. The chain combines TRBV29-1 with TRBJ2-5; 7 bases are a match to TRBD2. The CDR3 is 13 residues long. Trimming at V came to 1 base and at J to 1 base, leaving 0 bases not matched to a gene. The germline gives CDR1 SQVTM, CDR2 ANQGSEA. The DNA of the CDR3 is TGCAGCGTTGAAGGCGGGAGCCAAGAGACCCAGTACTTC. This sequence encodes CSVEGGSQETQYF.

V and J are TRBV5-1 and TRBJ2-1, with D possibly called TRBD1 or TRBD2 (5 bases each). This CDR3 contains 11 residues. The germline CDR1 and CDR2 sequences are SGHRS and YFSETQ. Trimming removed 7 bases from V and 9 bases from J, with 11 bases in between. This CDR3 reads CASFLGPEQFF. In DNA, the CDR3 is TGCGCCAGCTTTTTGGGACCTGAGCAGTTCTTC.

This clonotype was counted many times. The chain recombines TRBV4-3 with TRBJ2-2; D may be TRBD2 (6 bases). CDR1 and CDR2 from the germline V gene are LGHNA and YSLEER. This CDR3 is built from 16 residues. V shed 1 base and J shed 2 bases, with 11 bases lying between them. The CDR3, as DNA: TGCGCCAGCAGCCAAGGACGGGACTTCAACACCGGGGAGCTGTTTTTT. It codes for CASSQGRDFNTGELFF.